This is a list of T cell receptor beta chains from one sample in a study of blood T cells in healthy people across ages. Each CDR3 protein gets one entry after TCRdb re-called the 5' RACE reads with MiXCR. The profile shows about 630,000 distinct CDR3 sequences, roughly 21% of them singletons. Sequenced material: blood. All receptors derive from a man in his 70s in good health. Both conserved end residues are part of each CDR3. A D gene is named only where the DNA matches it firmly. Rows may omit the clone size; those that give it use once, few, many or a size class.

clone_size,v_call,d_call,j_call,cdr3_aa,cdr3_nt
few,TRBV13,NA,TRBJ2-7,CASSLGWEPYEQYF,TGTGCCAGCAGCTTAGGCTGGGAACCCTACGAGCAGTACTTC
NA,TRBV12-5,TRBD2,TRBJ2-1,CASGLDSGSGGSYNEQFF,TGTGCTAGTGGTTTGGATAGCGGGAGTGGGGGCTCCTACAATGAGCAGTTCTTC
NA,TRBV12-3/TRBV12-4,TRBD1,TRBJ2-7,CASRLDRGEQYF,TGTGCCAGCAGACTTGACAGGGGAGAGCAGTACTTC
NA,TRBV6-1,NA,TRBJ1-6,CASSEGTGRHSPLHF,TGTGCCAGCAGTGAAGGGACGGGACGGCATTCACCCCTCCACTTT
NA,TRBV10-3,TRBD2,TRBJ2-7,CAITQREVDKQYF,TGTGCCATCACCCAGCGGGAGGTTGACAAGCAGTACTTC
few,TRBV10-3,TRBD1,TRBJ1-5,CATGTGADQPQHF,TGTGCCACGGGAACAGGGGCGGATCAGCCCCAGCATTTT
NA,TRBV28,NA,TRBJ2-7,CASSLMPYEQYF,TGTGCCAGCAGTTTAATGCCATACGAGCAGTACTTC
NA,TRBV5-4,TRBD2,TRBJ2-7,CANSFGTSGTYEQYF,TGTGCCAACAGCTTCGGGACTAGCGGAACCTACGAGCAGTACTTC
few,TRBV4-3,NA,TRBJ2-2,CAGSQETWVTGELFF,TGCGCCGGCAGCCAAGAGACGTGGGTTACCGGGGAGCTGTTTTTT
NA,TRBV5-5,NA,TRBJ1-4,CASSLALRVPNEKLFF,TGTGCCAGCAGCTTGGCTTTACGGGTTCCCAATGAAAAACTGTTTTTT
NA,TRBV21-1,NA,TRBJ2-7,CASIRGLAEIYEQYF,TGTGCCAGCATACGAGGTCTAGCGGAGATCTACGAGCAGTACTTC
NA,TRBV29-1,NA,TRBJ2-7,CSVLRAGHYEQYF,TGCAGCGTCCTAAGAGCGGGACACTACGAGCAGTACTTC
NA,TRBV3-1,NA,TRBJ2-1,CASSQAGKVYNEQFF,TGTGCCAGCAGCCAAGCAGGGAAGGTGTACAATGAGCAGTTCTTC
NA,TRBV5-1,NA,TRBJ2-2,CASSATRGFTGELFF,TGCGCCAGCAGCGCGACACGCGGGTTCACCGGGGAGCTGTTTTTT
few,TRBV4-3,NA,TRBJ2-1,CASSQDLASRYNEQFF,TGCGCCAGCAGCCAAGATTTGGCTAGCAGATACAATGAGCAGTTCTTC
few,TRBV5-1,TRBD2,TRBJ2-2,CASSLLVAGTGELFF,TGCGCCAGCAGCTTGCTGGTAGCGGGCACCGGGGAGCTGTTTTTT
NA,TRBV20-1,NA,TRBJ1-5,CSAEPGAGGNQPQHF,TGCAGTGCAGAACCAGGGGCCGGAGGCAATCAGCCCCAGCATTTT
NA,TRBV2,NA,TRBJ2-3,CASIIGEGSDTQYF,TGCGCCAGCATCATCGGGGAAGGATCAGATACGCAGTATTTT
few,TRBV2,NA,TRBJ1-5,CASKREGGNQPQHF,TGTGCCAGCAAGAGAGAGGGGGGGAATCAGCCCCAGCATTTT
few,TRBV20-1,TRBD2,TRBJ2-5,CSARDWIAGETQYF,TGCAGTGCTAGAGATTGGATAGCGGGAGAGACCCAGTACTTC
NA,TRBV27,NA,TRBJ2-7,CASSLPILAYEQYF,TGTGCCAGCAGTTTACCTATACTCGCCTACGAGCAGTACTTC
NA,TRBV10-3,TRBD2,TRBJ2-7,CAISDSGGSSYEQYF,TGTGCCATCAGTGATAGCGGGGGAAGCTCCTACGAGCAGTACTTC
NA,TRBV6-6,TRBD1,TRBJ1-4,CASRTRTGANEKLFF,TGTGCCAGCAGAACGAGGACAGGGGCTAATGAAAAACTGTTTTTT
NA,TRBV6-4,NA,TRBJ2-1,CASSKGDVVGDNEQFF,TGTGCCAGCAGTAAAGGGGACGTGGTGGGGGACAATGAGCAGTTCTTC
NA,TRBV20-1,NA,TRBJ2-2,CSARDRVTGELFF,TGCAGTGCTAGAGATCGAGTGACCGGGGAGCTGTTTTTT
many,TRBV12-5,NA,TRBJ2-5,CASGVFRETQYF,TGTGCTAGCGGAGTGTTTAGGGAGACCCAGTACTTC
few,TRBV9,NA,TRBJ1-3,CASSDRVTAGNTIYF,TGTGCCAGCAGCGACAGGGTCACGGCTGGAAACACCATATATTTT
NA,TRBV3-1,NA,TRBJ2-1,CASSPRGGHQFF,TGTGCCAGCAGCCCCAGAGGGGGGCATCAGTTCTTC
many,TRBV7-6,NA,TRBJ2-3,CASSPLLSTDTQYF,TGTGCCAGCAGCCCTCTACTTAGCACAGATACGCAGTATTTT
NA,TRBV15,NA,TRBJ2-1,CATSRGSQYNEQFF,TGTGCCACCAGCAGGGGGAGCCAATACAATGAGCAGTTCTTC
few,TRBV20-1,TRBD2,TRBJ2-7,CSARTSGSPAAEQYF,TGCAGTGCGAGGACTAGCGGGAGTCCAGCAGCCGAGCAGTACTTC
NA,TRBV2,NA,TRBJ1-4,CASSEPYGGAEKLFF,TGTGCCAGCAGTGAACCTTACGGGGGGGCTGAAAAACTGTTTTTT
few,TRBV5-1,TRBD2,TRBJ2-2,CASSQHPIGREYTGELFF,TGCGCCAGCAGCCAACACCCTATAGGGCGGGAGTACACCGGGGAGCTGTTTTTT
few,TRBV20-1,NA,TRBJ1-4,CSATPPGQPAGGLFF,TGCAGTGCTACCCCTCCGGGACAACCTGCGGGGGGACTGTTTTTT
NA,TRBV20-1,NA,TRBJ2-3,CSSMIGVTDTQYF,TGCAGTTCCATGATCGGGGTGACAGATACGCAGTATTTT
NA,TRBV6-1,NA,TRBJ1-6,CASSQSSYNSPLHF,TGTGCCAGCAGTCAGAGCTCCTATAATTCACCCCTCCACTTT
NA,TRBV5-4,TRBD1,TRBJ1-1,CASSAGQDTEAFF,TGTGCCAGCAGCGCGGGACAGGACACTGAAGCTTTCTTT
NA,TRBV20-1,NA,TRBJ1-4,CSARDKEGGWGEKLFF,TGCAGTGCTAGAGACAAAGAGGGAGGGTGGGGTGAAAAACTGTTTTTT
NA,TRBV2,TRBD2,TRBJ2-1,CASFRLAENEQFF,TGTGCCAGCTTCAGACTAGCGGAAAATGAGCAGTTCTTC
NA,TRBV7-3,NA,TRBJ2-1,CASSPQQAIYNEQFF,TGTGCCAGCAGCCCTCAACAGGCTATCTACAATGAGCAGTTCTTC